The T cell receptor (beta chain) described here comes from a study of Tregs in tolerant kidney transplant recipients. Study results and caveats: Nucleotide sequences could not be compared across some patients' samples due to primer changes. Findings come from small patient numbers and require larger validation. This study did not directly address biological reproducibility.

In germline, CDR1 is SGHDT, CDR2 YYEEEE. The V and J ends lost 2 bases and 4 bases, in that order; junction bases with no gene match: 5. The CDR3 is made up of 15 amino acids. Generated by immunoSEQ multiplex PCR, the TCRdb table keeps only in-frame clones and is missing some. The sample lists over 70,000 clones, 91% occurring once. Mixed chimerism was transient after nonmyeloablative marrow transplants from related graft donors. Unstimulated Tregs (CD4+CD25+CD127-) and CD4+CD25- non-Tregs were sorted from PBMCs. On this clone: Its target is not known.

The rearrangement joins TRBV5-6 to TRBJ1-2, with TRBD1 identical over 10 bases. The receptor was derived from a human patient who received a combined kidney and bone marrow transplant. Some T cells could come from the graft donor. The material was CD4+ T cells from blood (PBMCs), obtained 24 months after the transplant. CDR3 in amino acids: CASSFQDRGAYGYTF. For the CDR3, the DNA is TGTGCCAGCAGCTTCCAGGACAGGGGGGCCTATGGCTACACCTTC.